Below are 10 T cell receptor beta chains sequenced from a single sample in a study of response to subunit inactivated influenza vaccine. TCRdb ran MiXCR on the RT-PCR reads and lists one entry per CDR3 protein. This sample carries 700,000 to 900,000 distinct CDR3 sequences, around 20% of them seen once, and the ten largest clones take roughly 10%. The sample in question was PBMCs from blood, obtained about 5 days after vaccination. Every receptor here comes from a man in his fifties or sixties who received an inactivated influenza vaccine.

The chain links TRBV15 to TRBJ2-5; 7 nucleotides match TRBD2. Germline V gene lookup returns CDR1 LNHNV and CDR2 YYDKDF (reference sequence). Trimming removed 3 bases from V and 4 bases from J; junction bases left unmatched: 8. The CDR3 is 15 residues long. In nucleotides, the CDR3 is TGTGCCACCAGCAGGCGGGAGAACCGCCGAGAGACCCAGTACTTC. This codes for CATSRRENRRETQYF.

This clonotype was detected a few times. The chain links TRBV5-1 to TRBJ1-5; D gene unclear. Germline V gene lookup returns CDR1 SGHRS and CDR2 YFSETQ. V was pared by 4 bases and J by 4 bases, with 9 bases between. The CDR3 has 13 amino acids. This CDR3 is CASSIDINQPQHF. The CDR3 region has the DNA TGCGCCAGCAGCATTGACATAAATCAGCCCCAGCATTTT. Together with reference TRBV5-1 and TRBJ1-5, the CDR3 gives the full variable domain: KAGVTQTPRYLIKTRGQQVTLSCSPISGHRSVSWYQQTPGQGLQFLFEYFSETQRNKGNFPGRFSGRQFSNSRSEMNVSTLELGDSALYLCASSIDINQPQHFGDGTRLSIL.

V usage is TRBV7-9 and J usage is TRBJ2-1, with D tentatively TRBD1 or TRBD2 (5 bases each). Between the trimmed V and J ends, which lost 1 base and 11 bases, there was a span of 18 bases. The CDR3 covers 15 residues. Looked up from germline, CDR1 is SEHNR and CDR2 is FQNEAQ (reference sequence). The CDR3: CASSLEDGAISKQFF. Here the CDR3 DNA reads TGTGCCAGCAGCTTAGAGGACGGGGCCATTTCGAAGCAGTTCTTC.

This clonotype occurred a few times. The chain combines TRBV10-3 with TRBJ2-2; 9 bases align to TRBD1. J lost 1 base, V lost 5 bases, and 5 bases had no gene match. The CDR3 has 16 amino acids. CDR1 is ENHRY, CDR2 SYGVKD, per germline. The CDR3 region has the DNA TGTGCCATCAGTCTGGGACAGGGTTGGAACACCGGGGAGCTGTTTTTT. It specifies CAISLGQGWNTGELFF.

This clonotype was seen a handful of times. The chain joins TRBV4-3 to TRBJ2-1; 8 nucleotides agree with TRBD2. J gave up 7 bases and V 1 base, and 12 bases lay outside the gene matches. This CDR3 is built from 17 residues. CDR1 and CDR2 from the germline V gene are LGHNA and YSLEER. The CDR3 sequence: CASSQATQRESGNEQFF. The CDR3 region has the DNA TGCGCCAGCAGCCAAGCCACTCAGCGGGAGAGTGGGAATGAGCAGTTCTTC.

The J gene is TRBJ2-3, the V gene TRBV7-3, with TRBD1 matching over 7 bases. The CDR3 runs 15 residues. CDR1 and CDR2 (germline): SGHTA, FQGTGA. J gave up 3 bases and V 3 bases, and 6 bases lay outside the gene matches. CDR3 nucleotide sequence: TGTGCCAGCAGCTTCACAGGGGCCCGTACAGATACGCAGTATTTT. Residues: CASSFTGARTDTQYF.

This clonotype was seen repeatedly, ten times or more. The rearrangement uses TRBV6-1 and TRBJ2-7, with 7 bases lining up with TRBD2. V was clipped by 6 bases and J by 0 bases; unmatched bases: 14. The CDR3 contains 17 residues. Germline CDR1 reads MNHNS; CDR2 reads SASEGT. The CDR3 DNA reads TGTGCCAGCAGACCGACATTAGCGGGCGTAAACTCCTACGAGCAGTACTTC. This translates into CASRPTLAGVNSYEQYF.

The chain carries TRBV12-3 or TRBV12-4 and TRBJ1-1; D not certain. The CDR3 totals 12 residues. Trimming removed 7 bases at V and 4 bases at J, with 10 bases between. The chain's CDR3 is CASTQPGTEAFF. CDR3 DNA: TGTGCCAGCACCCAACCAGGCACTGAAGCTTTCTTT.

The genes are TRBV7-6 and TRBJ2-1; 7 nucleotides agree with TRBD1. Trimming cost V 6 bases and J 9 bases; bases outside gene matches: 5. Germline CDR1 reads SGHVS; CDR2 reads FNYEAQ. The CDR3 has 12 residues. In nucleotides, the CDR3 is TGTGCCAGCAGTACTCACAGGGGTGAGCAGTTCTTC. Protein sequence: CASSTHRGEQFF.

V usage is TRBV20-1 and J usage is TRBJ2-5; D is perhaps TRBD1 (5 bases). V was cut by 4 bases and J by 3 bases, with 15 bases left in between. CDR1 and CDR2 from the germline V gene are DFQATT and SNEGSKA (reference sequence). This CDR3 is built from 14 residues. As DNA, the CDR3 is TGCAGTGCTAAGGGGTTTGTGTCTGAAGAGACCCAGTACTTC. Its translation: CSAKGFVSEETQYF.